These T cell receptor beta chains were read from a single sample in a study of T cells in localized non-small cell lung cancer. TCRdb's copy holds only in-frame clones and misses some; the assay was immunoSEQ multiplex PCR. The sample has 90,000 to 95,000 clones; around 90% are singletons. Specimen: PBMCs, collected before any cancer treatment. These receptors all come from a woman between 35 and 75 years old with stage II squamous cell lung carcinoma. CDR3s include the opening cysteine and the closing phenylalanine or tryptophan. Fields, in order: V gene, D gene, J gene, CDR3 protein, CDR3 DNA. D genes are given only for firm matches.

V gene: TRBV2; D gene: NA; J gene: TRBJ1-6; CDR3 protein: CASTQGFGSPLHF; CDR3 DNA: TGTGCCAGCACCCAGGGTTTCGGTTCACCCCTCCACTTT
V gene: TRBV4-2; D gene: NA; J gene: TRBJ1-5; CDR3 protein: CASSQDRGKGGNQPQHF; CDR3 DNA: TGTGCCAGCAGCCAAGATAGGGGGAAGGGCGGGAATCAGCCCCAGCATTTT
V gene: TRBV27; D gene: NA; J gene: TRBJ1-1; CDR3 protein: CASSPLGGGATEAFF; CDR3 DNA: TGTGCCAGCAGTCCCCTTGGCGGGGGGGCGACTGAAGCTTTCTTT
V gene: TRBV6-5; D gene: NA; J gene: TRBJ1-1; CDR3 protein: CASSINGVNTEAFF; CDR3 DNA: TGTGCCAGCAGTATAAACGGCGTGAACACTGAAGCTTTCTTT
V gene: TRBV18; D gene: NA; J gene: TRBJ1-4; CDR3 protein: CASSPYRLSEKLFF; CDR3 DNA: TGTGCCAGCTCACCATACCGTTTGTCAGAAAAACTGTTTTTT
V gene: TRBV7-9; D gene: TRBD2; J gene: TRBJ2-2; CDR3 protein: CASSSRGLAENTGELFF; CDR3 DNA: TGTGCCAGCAGCTCCAGGGGACTAGCGGAGAACACCGGGGAGCTGTTTTTT
V gene: TRBV25-1; D gene: NA; J gene: TRBJ1-2; CDR3 protein: CASARANPFGYTF; CDR3 DNA: TGTGCCAGCGCCCGGGCTAACCCCTTTGGGTACACCTTC
V gene: TRBV2; D gene: TRBD2; J gene: TRBJ2-1; CDR3 protein: CASIRDPGGSYNEQFF; CDR3 DNA: TGTGCCAGCATTCGGGACCCGGGGGGATCCTACAATGAGCAGTTCTTC
V gene: TRBV27; D gene: NA; J gene: TRBJ2-7; CDR3 protein: CASSFRALSYEQYF; CDR3 DNA: TGTGCCAGCAGTTTCCGCGCTCTCTCCTACGAGCAGTACTTC
V gene: TRBV10-3; D gene: TRBD1; J gene: TRBJ2-3; CDR3 protein: CAISGTGPDTQYF; CDR3 DNA: TGTGCCATCAGTGGGACAGGGCCAGATACGCAGTATTTT
V gene: TRBV5-4; D gene: TRBD2; J gene: TRBJ2-2; CDR3 protein: CASSAGALNTGELFF; CDR3 DNA: TGTGCCAGCTCAGCGGGGGCCTTGAACACCGGGGAGCTGTTTTTT
V gene: TRBV10-3; D gene: TRBD2; J gene: TRBJ2-1; CDR3 protein: CAIKRSRRGGGDSYNEQFF; CDR3 DNA: TGTGCCATCAAGAGGTCTCGGCGGGGCGGGGGGGACTCCTACAATGAGCAGTTCTTC
V gene: TRBV5-1; D gene: NA; J gene: TRBJ2-3; CDR3 protein: CASSLGVKPADTQYF; CDR3 DNA: TGCGCCAGCAGCTTGGGAGTCAAGCCCGCAGATACGCAGTATTTT
V gene: TRBV5-6; D gene: NA; J gene: TRBJ2-7; CDR3 protein: CASSPGPRYEQYF; CDR3 DNA: TGTGCCAGCAGCCCTGGACCGAGGTACGAGCAGTACTTC
V gene: TRBV25-1; D gene: NA; J gene: TRBJ2-3; CDR3 protein: CASSPSLHDPSTDTQYF; CDR3 DNA: TGTGCCAGCAGTCCGTCACTGCATGACCCTAGCACAGATACGCAGTATTTT
V gene: TRBV7-9; D gene: NA; J gene: TRBJ2-2; CDR3 protein: CASSTRTNTGELFF; CDR3 DNA: TGTGCCAGCAGCACCCGCACGAACACCGGGGAGCTGTTTTTT
V gene: TRBV20-1; D gene: NA; J gene: TRBJ2-5; CDR3 protein: CSARVETQYF; CDR3 DNA: TGCAGTGCTAGGGTGGAGACCCAGTACTTC
V gene: TRBV2; D gene: NA; J gene: TRBJ1-5; CDR3 protein: CASSEGGKGDQPQHF; CDR3 DNA: TGTGCCAGCAGTGAAGGGGGGAAGGGAGATCAGCCCCAGCATTTT
V gene: TRBV28; D gene: TRBD1; J gene: TRBJ1-1; CDR3 protein: CASSPAGQGLPGAFF; CDR3 DNA: TGTGCCAGCAGTCCAGCGGGACAGGGGCTTCCCGGAGCTTTCTTT
V gene: TRBV7-9; D gene: NA; J gene: TRBJ2-5; CDR3 protein: CASSQVPFGQTKETQYF; CDR3 DNA: TGTGCCAGCAGCCAAGTGCCTTTCGGACAGACAAAAGAGACCCAGTACTTC
V gene: TRBV27; D gene: NA; J gene: TRBJ2-1; CDR3 protein: CASTPGVYGEYNEQFF; CDR3 DNA: TGTGCCAGCACCCCCGGCGTCTACGGGGAATACAATGAGCAGTTCTTC
V gene: TRBV28; D gene: TRBD1; J gene: TRBJ2-1; CDR3 protein: CASSLSGQGSYNEQFF; CDR3 DNA: TGTGCCAGCAGTTTATCAGGACAGGGATCCTACAATGAGCAGTTCTTC
V gene: TRBV28; D gene: NA; J gene: TRBJ1-3; CDR3 protein: CASSLWGSGNTIYF; CDR3 DNA: TGTGCCAGCAGTTTATGGGGGTCTGGAAACACCATATATTTT
V gene: TRBV7-6; D gene: NA; J gene: TRBJ1-2; CDR3 protein: CASSPAASGYTF; CDR3 DNA: TGTGCCAGCAGCCCTGCGGCCTCTGGCTACACCTTC
V gene: TRBV2; D gene: NA; J gene: TRBJ1-2; CDR3 protein: CASSPREYYGYTF; CDR3 DNA: TGTGCCAGCAGTCCCAGGGAGTACTATGGCTACACCTTC